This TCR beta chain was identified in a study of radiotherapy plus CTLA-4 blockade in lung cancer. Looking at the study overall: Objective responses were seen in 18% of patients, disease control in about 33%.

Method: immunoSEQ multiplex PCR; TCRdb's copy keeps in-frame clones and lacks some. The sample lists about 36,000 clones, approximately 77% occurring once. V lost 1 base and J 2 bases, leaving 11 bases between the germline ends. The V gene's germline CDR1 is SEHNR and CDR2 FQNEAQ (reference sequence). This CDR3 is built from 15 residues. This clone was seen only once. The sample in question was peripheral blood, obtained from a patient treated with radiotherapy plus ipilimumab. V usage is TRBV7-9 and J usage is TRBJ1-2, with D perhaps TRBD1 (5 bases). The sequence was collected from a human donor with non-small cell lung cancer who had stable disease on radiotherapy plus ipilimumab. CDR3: CASSLDSQGNYGYTF. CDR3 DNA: TGTGCCAGCAGCTTAGATTCCCAGGGAAACTATGGCTACACCTTC.